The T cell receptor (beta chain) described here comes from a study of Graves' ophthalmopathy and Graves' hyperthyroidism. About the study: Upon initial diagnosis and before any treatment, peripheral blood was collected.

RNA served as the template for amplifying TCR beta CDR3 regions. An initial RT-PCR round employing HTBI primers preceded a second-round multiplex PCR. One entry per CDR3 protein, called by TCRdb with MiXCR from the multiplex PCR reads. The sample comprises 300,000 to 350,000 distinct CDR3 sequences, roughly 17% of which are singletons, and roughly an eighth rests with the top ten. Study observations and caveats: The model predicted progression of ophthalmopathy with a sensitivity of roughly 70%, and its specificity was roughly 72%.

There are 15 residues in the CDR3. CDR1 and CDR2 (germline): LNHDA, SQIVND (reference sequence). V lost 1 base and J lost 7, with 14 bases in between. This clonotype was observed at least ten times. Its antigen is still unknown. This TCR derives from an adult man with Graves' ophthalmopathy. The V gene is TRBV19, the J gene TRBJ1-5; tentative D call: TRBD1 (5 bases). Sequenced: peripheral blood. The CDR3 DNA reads TGTGCCAGTAGTATAGGCGGGGGATCGGGGCAGCCCCAGCATTTT. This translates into CASSIGGGSGQPQHF.